Each of the 9 T cell receptor beta chains below was sequenced from the same sample in a study of blood T cell repertoires in COVID-19. Clones were sequenced by immunoSEQ multiplex PCR, and TCRdb holds only the in-frame ones, with some missing. The sample consists of over 100,000 clones, 75% to 85% of them appearing once. The specimen sequenced was peripheral blood. The receptor source for this set is a woman at least 80 years old with acute or convalescent COVID-19.

The rearrangement links TRBV19 to TRBJ1-5, with 11 nucleotides matching TRBD1. The CDR3 consists of 14 residues. Germline loops: CDR1 LNHDA, CDR2 SQIVND (reference sequence). Trimming cost V 9 bases and J 6 bases; bases outside gene matches: 7. The CDR3 DNA reads TGTGCCAGCGAAGGACAGGGGGCGAGTCAGCCCCAGCATTTT. It specifies CASEGQGASQPQHF. The full variable domain, with the rest looked up from reference TRBV19 and TRBJ1-5, is DGGITQSPKYLFRKEGQNVTLSCEQNLNHDAMYWYRQDPGQGLRLIYYSQIVNDFQKGDIAEGYSVSREKKESFPLTVTSAQKNPTAFYLCASEGQGASQPQHFGDGTRLSIL.

This clone has only one observation. The chain employs TRBV5-1 and TRBJ2-5; 11 nucleotides line up with TRBD2. The CDR3 is 15 amino acids. Germline loops: CDR1 SGHRS, CDR2 YFSETQ. V lost 7 bases, J lost 5 bases, and 10 bases stayed unmatched. CDR3 loop: CASLTSGAVEETQYF. DNA for the CDR3: TGCGCCAGCCTGACTAGCGGGGCGGTAGAGGAGACCCAGTACTTC. Filled out from reference TRBV5-1 and TRBJ2-5, the complete variable domain reads KAGVTQTPRYLIKTRGQQVTLSCSPISGHRSVSWYQQTPGQGLQFLFEYFSETQRNKGNFPGRFSGRQFSNSRSEMNVSTLELGDSALYLCASLTSGAVEETQYFGPGTRLLVL.

The V call is TRBV4-2, the J call TRBJ2-2; 10 bases agree with TRBD1. Germline CDR1 and CDR2: LGHNA and YNFKEQ. CDR3 length equals 18 residues. V dropped 0 bases and J dropped 5; count of bases not matched to a gene: 9. CDR3 in DNA: TGTGCCAGCAGCCAAGACCAACGGACAGGGGGATGGACCGGGGAGCTGTTTTTT. Amino acids: CASSQDQRTGGWTGELFF.

This clone occurred once. The J gene is TRBJ2-1, the V gene TRBV11-1, with D tentatively TRBD2 (5 bases). The CDR3 length is 14 residues. V lost 5 bases and J 9 bases, leaving 17 bases between the germline ends. Looked up from germline, CDR1 is SGHAT and CDR2 is FQDESV (reference sequence). The CDR3 sequence: CASSPRTLLGEQFF. CDR3 DNA: TGTGCCAGCAGCCCCCGGACTCTTCTTGGTGAGCAGTTCTTC.

The V gene is TRBV7-8, the J gene TRBJ1-1, with D hard to call. With 1 base removed from V and 5 bases from J, the gap between germline ends came to 11 bases. This CDR3 has 14 amino acids. The germline V gene encodes CDR1 SGHVS and CDR2 FQNEAQ. CDR3 nucleotide sequence: TGTGCCAGCAGCTTAGTTACGGGTTTGACTGAAGCTTTCTTT. It yields the protein CASSLVTGLTEAFF.

The chain carries TRBV10-3 and TRBJ1-4; 9 positions match TRBD1. J lost 8 bases, V lost 2 bases, and 9 bases had no gene match. CDR1 is ENHRY, CDR2 SYGVKD, per germline. This CDR3 spans 16 amino acids. In DNA, the CDR3 is TGTGCCATCAGTGAGGGACGGGGACAGGGCAGGGAAAAACTGTTTTTT. This gives the protein CAISEGRGQGREKLFF.

The chain is built from TRBV6-1 and TRBJ1-5; TRBD1 might be the D (5 bases). Between the trimmed V and J ends, which lost 1 base and 4 bases, there was a span of 8 bases. This CDR3 spans 14 amino acids. The germline V gene has CDR1 MNHNS and CDR2 SASEGT. The CDR3 spells CASSEGQGNQPQHF. In nucleotides, the CDR3 is TGTGCCAGCAGTGAAGGGCAGGGAAATCAGCCCCAGCATTTT.

This clone was observed a handful of times. This sequence joins TRBV3-1 (or the pseudogene TRBV3-2) and TRBJ2-5; 14 bases map to TRBD2. Germline values: CDR1 LGHDT, CDR2 YNNKEL (reference sequence). The CDR3 loop spans 17 amino acids. V was pared by 4 bases and J by 1 base, with 5 bases of the junction left unmatched. CDR3 in DNA: TGTGCCAGCAGCCGCTTCGGACTAGCGGGGGGCCAAGAGACCCAGTACTTC. Residues: CASSRFGLAGGQETQYF.

The J gene is TRBJ1-2, the V gene TRBV5-1; D is uncertain. Trimming left V 0 bases short and J 6 bases short, with 15 bases between. Looked up from germline, CDR1 is SGHRS and CDR2 is YFSETQ. CDR3 length: 15 amino acids. This CDR3 reads CASSLAPGNRNGYTF. DNA of the CDR3: TGCGCCAGCAGCTTGGCCCCGGGGAATAGGAATGGCTACACCTTC.